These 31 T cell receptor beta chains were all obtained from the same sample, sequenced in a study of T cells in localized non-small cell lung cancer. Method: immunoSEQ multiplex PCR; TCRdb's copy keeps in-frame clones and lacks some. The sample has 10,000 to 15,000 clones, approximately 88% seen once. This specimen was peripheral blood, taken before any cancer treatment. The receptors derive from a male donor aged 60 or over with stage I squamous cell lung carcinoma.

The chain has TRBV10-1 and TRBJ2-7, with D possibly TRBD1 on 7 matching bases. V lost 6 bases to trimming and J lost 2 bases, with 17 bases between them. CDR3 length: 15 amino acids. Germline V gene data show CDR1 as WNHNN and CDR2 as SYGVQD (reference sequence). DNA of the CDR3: TGCGCCAGCAGGGTTGGACAGGACTACACCTACGAGCAGTACTTC. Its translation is CASRVGQDYTYEQYF.

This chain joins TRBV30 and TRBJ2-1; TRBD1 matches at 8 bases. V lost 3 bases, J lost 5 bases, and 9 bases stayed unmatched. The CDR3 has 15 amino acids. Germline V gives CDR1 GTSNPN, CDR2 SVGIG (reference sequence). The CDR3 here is CAWSEGQGRNNEQFF. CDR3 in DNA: TGTGCCTGGAGCGAAGGACAGGGTCGGAACAATGAGCAGTTCTTC. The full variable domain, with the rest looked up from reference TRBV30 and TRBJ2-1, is SQTIHQWPATLVQPVGSPLSLECTVEGTSNPNLYWYRQAAGRGLQLLFYSVGIGQISSEVPQNLSASRPQDRQFILSSKKLLLSDSGFYLCAWSEGQGRNNEQFFGPGTRLTVL.

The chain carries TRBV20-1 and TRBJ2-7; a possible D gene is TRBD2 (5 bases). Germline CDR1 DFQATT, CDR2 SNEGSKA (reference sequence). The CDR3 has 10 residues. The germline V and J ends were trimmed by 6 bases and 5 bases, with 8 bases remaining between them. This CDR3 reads CSAERDEQYF. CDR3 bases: TGCAGTGCGGAGAGGGACGAGCAGTACTTC.

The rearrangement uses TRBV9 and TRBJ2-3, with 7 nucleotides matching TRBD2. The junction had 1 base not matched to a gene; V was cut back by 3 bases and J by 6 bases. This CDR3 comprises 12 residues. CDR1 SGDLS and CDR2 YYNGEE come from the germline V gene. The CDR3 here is CASSGGGDTQYF. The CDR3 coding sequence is TGTGCCAGCAGCGGGGGAGGGGATACGCAGTATTTT.

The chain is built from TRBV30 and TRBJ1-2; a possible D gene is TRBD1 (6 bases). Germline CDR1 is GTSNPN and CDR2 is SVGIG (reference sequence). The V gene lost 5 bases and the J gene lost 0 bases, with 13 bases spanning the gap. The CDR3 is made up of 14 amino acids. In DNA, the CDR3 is TGTGCCTGGGGGAGGGGGTTGGCTAACTATGGCTACACCTTC. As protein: CAWGRGLANYGYTF.

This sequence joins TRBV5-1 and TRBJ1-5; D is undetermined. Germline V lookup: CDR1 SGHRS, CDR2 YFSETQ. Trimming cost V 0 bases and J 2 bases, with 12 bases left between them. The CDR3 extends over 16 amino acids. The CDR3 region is CASSLGIDGGNQPQHF. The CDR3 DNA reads TGCGCCAGCAGCTTGGGTATAGACGGGGGCAATCAGCCCCAGCATTTT.

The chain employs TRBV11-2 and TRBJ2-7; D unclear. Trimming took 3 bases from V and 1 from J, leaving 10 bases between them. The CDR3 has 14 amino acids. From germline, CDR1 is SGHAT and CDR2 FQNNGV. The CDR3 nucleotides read TGTGCCAGCAGCTTCTGGGATTCTTCCTACGAGCAGTACTTC. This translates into CASSFWDSSYEQYF.

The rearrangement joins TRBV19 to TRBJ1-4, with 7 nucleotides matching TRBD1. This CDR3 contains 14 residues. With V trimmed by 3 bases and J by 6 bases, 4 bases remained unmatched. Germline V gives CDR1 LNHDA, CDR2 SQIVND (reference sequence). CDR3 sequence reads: CASSIDRADEKLFF. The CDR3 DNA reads TGTGCCAGTAGTATCGACAGGGCGGATGAAAAACTGTTTTTT. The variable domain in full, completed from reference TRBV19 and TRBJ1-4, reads DGGITQSPKYLFRKEGQNVTLSCEQNLNHDAMYWYRQDPGQGLRLIYYSQIVNDFQKGDIAEGYSVSREKKESFPLTVTSAQKNPTAFYLCASSIDRADEKLFFGSGTQLSVL.

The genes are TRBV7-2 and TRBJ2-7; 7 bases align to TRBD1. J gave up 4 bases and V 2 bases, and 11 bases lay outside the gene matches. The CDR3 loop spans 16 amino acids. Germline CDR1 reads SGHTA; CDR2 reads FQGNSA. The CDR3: CASSLPPRQGKYEQYF. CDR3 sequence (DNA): TGTGCCAGCAGCTTACCCCCACGACAGGGAAAGTACGAGCAGTACTTC.

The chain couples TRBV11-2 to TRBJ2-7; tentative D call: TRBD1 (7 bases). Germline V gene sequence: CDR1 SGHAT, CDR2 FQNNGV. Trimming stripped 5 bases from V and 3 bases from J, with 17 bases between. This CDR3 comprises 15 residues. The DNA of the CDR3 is TGTGCCAGCAGCCGCGGGACAGACTCCCGCTACGAGCAGTACTTC. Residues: CASSRGTDSRYEQYF.

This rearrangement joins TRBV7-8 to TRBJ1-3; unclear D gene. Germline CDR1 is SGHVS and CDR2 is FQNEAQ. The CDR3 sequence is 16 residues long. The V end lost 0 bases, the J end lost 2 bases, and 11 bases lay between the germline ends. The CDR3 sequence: CASSLAGNSPGNTIYF. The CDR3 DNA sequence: TGTGCCAGCAGCTTAGCCGGGAACAGCCCTGGAAACACCATATATTTT.

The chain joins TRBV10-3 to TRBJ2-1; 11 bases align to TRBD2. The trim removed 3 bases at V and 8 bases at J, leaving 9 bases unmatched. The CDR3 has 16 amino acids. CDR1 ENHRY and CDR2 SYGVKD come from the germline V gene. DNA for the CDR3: TGTGCCATCAGTGACGGAACTAGCGGGAGTCCTTATGAGCAGTTCTTC. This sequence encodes CAISDGTSGSPYEQFF.

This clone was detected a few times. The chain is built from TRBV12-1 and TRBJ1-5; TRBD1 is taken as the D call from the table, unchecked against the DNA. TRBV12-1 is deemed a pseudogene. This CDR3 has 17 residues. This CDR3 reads CASSFYHRGPDYQPQHF. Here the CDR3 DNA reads TGTGCCAGCAGCTTCTATCACAGGGGGCCCGACTATCAGCCCCAGCATTTT.

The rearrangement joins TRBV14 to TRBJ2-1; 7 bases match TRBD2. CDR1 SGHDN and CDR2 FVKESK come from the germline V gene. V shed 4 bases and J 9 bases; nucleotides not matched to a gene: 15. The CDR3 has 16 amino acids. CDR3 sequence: CASSPRGRDPSGEQFF. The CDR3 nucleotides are TGTGCCAGCAGCCCTCGTGGGAGGGATCCCTCCGGTGAGCAGTTCTTC. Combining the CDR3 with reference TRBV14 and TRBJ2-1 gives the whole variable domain EAGVTQFPSHSVIEKGQTVTLRCDPISGHDNLYWYRRVMGKEIKFLLHFVKESKQDESGMPNNRFLAERTGGTYSTLKVQPAELEDSGVYFCASSPRGRDPSGEQFFGPGTRLTVL.

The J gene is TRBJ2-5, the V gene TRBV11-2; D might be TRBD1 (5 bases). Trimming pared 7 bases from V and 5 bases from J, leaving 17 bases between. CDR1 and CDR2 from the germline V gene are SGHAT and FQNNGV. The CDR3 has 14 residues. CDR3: CASTLTANGETQYF. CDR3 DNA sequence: TGTGCCAGCACCCTGACAGCCAACGGGGAGACCCAGTACTTC.

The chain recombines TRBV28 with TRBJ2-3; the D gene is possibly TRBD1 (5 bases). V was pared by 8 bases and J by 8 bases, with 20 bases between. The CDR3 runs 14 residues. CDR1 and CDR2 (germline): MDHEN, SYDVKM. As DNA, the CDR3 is TGTGCCAGCTCCCGGACAAGGGATCCAGGTACGCAGTATTTT. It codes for CASSRTRDPGTQYF.

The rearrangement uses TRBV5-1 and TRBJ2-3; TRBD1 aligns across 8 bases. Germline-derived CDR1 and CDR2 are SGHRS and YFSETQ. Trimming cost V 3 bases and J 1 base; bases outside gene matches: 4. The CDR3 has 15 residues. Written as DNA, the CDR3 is TGCGCCAGCAGCTCCCAGGGGGCGGGCACAGATACGCAGTATTTT. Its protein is CASSSQGAGTDTQYF.

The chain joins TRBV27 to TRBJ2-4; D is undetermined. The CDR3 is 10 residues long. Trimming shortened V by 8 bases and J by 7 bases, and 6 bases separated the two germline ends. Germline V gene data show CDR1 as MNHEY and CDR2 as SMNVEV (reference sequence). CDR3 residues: CASGWNIQYF. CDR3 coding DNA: TGTGCCAGCGGTTGGAACATTCAGTACTTC.

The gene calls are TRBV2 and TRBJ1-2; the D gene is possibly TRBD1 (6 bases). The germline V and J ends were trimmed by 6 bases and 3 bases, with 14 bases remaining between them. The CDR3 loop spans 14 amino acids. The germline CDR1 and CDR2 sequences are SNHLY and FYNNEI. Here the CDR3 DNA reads TGTGCCAGCAGCCTCGGGGGGCGGGACTATGGCTACACCTTC. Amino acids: CASSLGGRDYGYTF.

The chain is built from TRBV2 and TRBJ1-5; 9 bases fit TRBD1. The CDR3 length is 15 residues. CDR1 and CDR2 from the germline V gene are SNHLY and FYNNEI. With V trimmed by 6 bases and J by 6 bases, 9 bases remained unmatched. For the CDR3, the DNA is TGTGCCAGCAGATCCACAGGGGGCGAGGGTCAGCCCCAGCATTTT. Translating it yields CASRSTGGEGQPQHF.

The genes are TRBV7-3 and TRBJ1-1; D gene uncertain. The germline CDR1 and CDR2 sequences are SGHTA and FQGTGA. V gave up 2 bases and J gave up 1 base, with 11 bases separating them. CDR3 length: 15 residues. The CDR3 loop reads CASSLLGQQNTEAFF. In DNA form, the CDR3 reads TGTGCCAGCAGCTTACTAGGCCAGCAGAACACTGAAGCTTTCTTT.

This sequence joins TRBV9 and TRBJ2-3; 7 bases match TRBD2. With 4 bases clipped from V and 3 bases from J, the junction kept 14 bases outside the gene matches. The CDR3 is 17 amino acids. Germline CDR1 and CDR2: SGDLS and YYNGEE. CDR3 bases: TGTGCCAGCAGCCCCCTAGGGCGGGAGAAAAGGACAGATACGCAGTATTTT. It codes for CASSPLGREKRTDTQYF.

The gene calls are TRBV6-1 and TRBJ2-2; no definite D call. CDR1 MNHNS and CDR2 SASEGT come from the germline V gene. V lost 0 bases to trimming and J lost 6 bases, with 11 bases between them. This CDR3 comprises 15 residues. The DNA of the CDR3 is TGTGCCAGCAGTGAAGCGGCCGGGTTTGCCGGGGAGCTGTTTTTT. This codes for CASSEAAGFAGELFF.

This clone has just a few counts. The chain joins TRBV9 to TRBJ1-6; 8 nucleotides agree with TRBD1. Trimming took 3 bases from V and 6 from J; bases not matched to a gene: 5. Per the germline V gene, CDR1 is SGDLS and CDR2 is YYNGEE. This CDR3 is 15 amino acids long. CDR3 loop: CASSATGQGNSPLHF. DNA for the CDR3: TGTGCCAGCAGCGCGACCGGACAGGGTAATTCACCCCTCCACTTT.

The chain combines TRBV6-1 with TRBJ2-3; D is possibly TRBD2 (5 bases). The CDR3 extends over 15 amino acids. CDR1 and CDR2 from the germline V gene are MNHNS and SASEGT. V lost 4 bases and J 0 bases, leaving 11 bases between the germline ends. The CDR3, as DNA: TGTGCCAGCAGTGTCAGCGGAGCTAGCACAGATACGCAGTATTTT. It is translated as CASSVSGASTDTQYF.

The CDR3 protein is CASSGQGANGNTIYF. The CDR3 coding sequence is TGTGCCAGTAGTGGACAGGGGGCGAACGGAAACACCATATATTTT. The chain recombines TRBV19 with TRBJ1-3; the match to TRBD1 covers 11 bases. Unmatched junction bases numbered 4, after V lost 5 bases and J lost 4 bases. Per germline, CDR1 LNHDA and CDR2 SQIVND (reference sequence). CDR3 length: 15 amino acids.

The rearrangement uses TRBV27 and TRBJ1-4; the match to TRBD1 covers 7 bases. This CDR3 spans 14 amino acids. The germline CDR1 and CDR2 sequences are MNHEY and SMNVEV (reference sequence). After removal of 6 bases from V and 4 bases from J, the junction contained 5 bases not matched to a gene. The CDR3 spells CASRRGQINEKLFF. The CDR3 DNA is TGTGCCAGCAGGAGGGGACAGATTAATGAAAAACTGTTTTTT.

This CDR3 reads CASSGLAGTGANVLTF. The CDR3 DNA reads as TGTGCCAGCAGCGGACTAGCGGGAACTGGGGCCAACGTCCTGACTTTC. This chain connects TRBV5-5 to TRBJ2-6; TRBD2 aligns across 12 bases. Germline lookup yields CDR1 SGHKS and CDR2 YYEKEE (reference sequence). V gave up 4 bases and J gave up 2 bases; unmatched junction bases: 1. The CDR3 consists of 16 residues. Complete variable domain (other parts from reference TRBV5-5 and TRBJ2-6): DAGVTQSPTHLIKTRGQQVTLRCSPISGHKSVSWYQQVLGQGPQFIFQYYEKEERGRGNFPDRFSARQFPNYSSELNVNALLLGDSALYLCASSGLAGTGANVLTFGAGSRLTVL.

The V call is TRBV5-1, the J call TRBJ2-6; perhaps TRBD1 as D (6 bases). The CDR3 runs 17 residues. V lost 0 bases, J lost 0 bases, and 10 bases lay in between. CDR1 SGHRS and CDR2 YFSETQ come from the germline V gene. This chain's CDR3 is CASSLGQAFSGANVLTF. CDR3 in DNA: TGCGCCAGCAGCTTGGGACAGGCTTTCTCTGGGGCCAACGTCCTGACTTTC.

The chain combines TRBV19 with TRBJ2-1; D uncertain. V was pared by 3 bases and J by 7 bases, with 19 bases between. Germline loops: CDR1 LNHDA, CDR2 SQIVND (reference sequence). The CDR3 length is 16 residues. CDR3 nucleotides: TGTGCCAGTAGTATGCAGGACCCCCGGTGGGCTAATGAGCAGTTCTTC. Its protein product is CASSMQDPRWANEQFF.

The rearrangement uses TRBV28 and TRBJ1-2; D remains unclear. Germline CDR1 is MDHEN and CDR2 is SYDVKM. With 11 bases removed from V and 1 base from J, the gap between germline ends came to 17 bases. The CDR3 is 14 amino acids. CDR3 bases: TGTGCCTCGAAAGTACCATGGGATAACTATGGCTACACCTTC. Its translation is CASKVPWDNYGYTF.